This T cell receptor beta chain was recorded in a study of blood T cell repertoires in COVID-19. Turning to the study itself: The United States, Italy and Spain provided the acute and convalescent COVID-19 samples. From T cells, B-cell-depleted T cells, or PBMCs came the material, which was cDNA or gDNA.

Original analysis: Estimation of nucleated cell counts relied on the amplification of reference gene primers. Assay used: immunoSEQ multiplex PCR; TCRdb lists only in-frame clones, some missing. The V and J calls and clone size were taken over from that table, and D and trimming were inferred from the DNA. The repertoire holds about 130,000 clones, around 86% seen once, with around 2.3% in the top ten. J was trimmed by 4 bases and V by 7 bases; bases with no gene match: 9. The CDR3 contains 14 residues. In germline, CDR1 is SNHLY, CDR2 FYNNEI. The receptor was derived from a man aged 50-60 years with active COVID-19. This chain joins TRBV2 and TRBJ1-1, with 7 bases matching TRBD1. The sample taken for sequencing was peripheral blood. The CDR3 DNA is TGTGCCAGCACGGGTCAGGGGGAGATCACTGAAGCTTTCTTT. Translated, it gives CASTGQGEITEAFF.